The sequence of this T cell receptor (beta chain) was determined in a study of blood T cell repertoires in COVID-19. On the study more broadly: Some COVID-19 samples were acute and others convalescent; all came from the United States, Italy and Spain.

Sequenced by immunoSEQ multiplex PCR; TCRdb stores in-frame clones only, minus some. The sample has about 140,000 clones, 87% seen once. Germline V CDR1 and CDR2: SGHRS, YFSETQ. This CDR3 spans 14 amino acids. Between the trimmed V and J ends, which lost 4 bases and 2 bases, there was a span of 11 bases. Those enrolled, adults aged roughly 18 to 90 years, came from roughly 23 US areas. The chain is built from TRBV5-1 and TRBJ2-3; weak D call: TRBD2 (6 bases). The sequence was collected from a man aged 55 to 70 who had recovered from COVID-19. The sequencing input was PBMCs or T cells enriched from blood (not recorded which). The CDR3 DNA reads as TGCGCCAGCAGCGGGGGGACCCACACAGATACGCAGTATTTT. Protein sequence: CASSGGTHTDTQYF.